This paragraph reports one T cell receptor (beta chain). This sample was included in a study of cytomegalovirus exposure and HLA in healthy donors. Across the study: Out of 398 genotyped donors, less than 90% belonged to the Caucasian-associated ancestry cluster.

13 Jbeta primers and 60 Vbeta primers were used for the PCR. Data came from immunoSEQ multiplex PCR; TCRdb stores just in-frame clones and leaves some out. Here the sample spans about 37,000 clones, just under 75% being singletons. Trimming pared 3 bases from V and 4 bases from J, leaving 12 bases between. Germline V gene data show CDR1 as SGHVS and CDR2 as FNYEAQ. The CDR3 runs 15 residues. This clonotype was obtained from a man aged 25 to 40 in good health and CMV-seronegative. V usage is TRBV7-6 and J usage is TRBJ2-2, with D hard to call. The sample consisted of PBMCs. The CDR3 DNA reads TGTGCCAGCAGCTTTACCGACACCACCACCGGGGAGCTGTTTTTT. Translating gives CASSFTDTTTGELFF. The entire variable domain, with the rest obtained from reference TRBV7-6 and TRBJ2-2, is as follows: GAGVSQSPRYKVTKRGQDVALRCDPISGHVSLYWYRQALGQGPEFLTYFNYEAQQDKSGLPNDRFSAERPEGSISTLTIQRTEQRDSAMYRCASSFTDTTTGELFFGEGSRLTVL.